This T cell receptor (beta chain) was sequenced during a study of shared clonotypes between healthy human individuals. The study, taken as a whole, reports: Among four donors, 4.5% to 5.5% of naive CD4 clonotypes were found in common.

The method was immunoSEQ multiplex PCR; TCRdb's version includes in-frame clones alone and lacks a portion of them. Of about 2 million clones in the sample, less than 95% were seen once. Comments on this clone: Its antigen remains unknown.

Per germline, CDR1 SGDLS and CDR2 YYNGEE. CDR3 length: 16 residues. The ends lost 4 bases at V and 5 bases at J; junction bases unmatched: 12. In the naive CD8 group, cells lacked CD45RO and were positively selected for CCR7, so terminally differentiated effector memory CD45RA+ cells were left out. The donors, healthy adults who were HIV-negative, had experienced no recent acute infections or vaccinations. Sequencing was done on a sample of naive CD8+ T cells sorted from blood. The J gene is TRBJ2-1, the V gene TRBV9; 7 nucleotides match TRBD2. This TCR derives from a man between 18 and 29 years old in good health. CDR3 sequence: CASSPRMVAGDNEQFF. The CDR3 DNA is TGTGCCAGCAGCCCCCGGATGGTTGCGGGGGACAATGAGCAGTTCTTC.